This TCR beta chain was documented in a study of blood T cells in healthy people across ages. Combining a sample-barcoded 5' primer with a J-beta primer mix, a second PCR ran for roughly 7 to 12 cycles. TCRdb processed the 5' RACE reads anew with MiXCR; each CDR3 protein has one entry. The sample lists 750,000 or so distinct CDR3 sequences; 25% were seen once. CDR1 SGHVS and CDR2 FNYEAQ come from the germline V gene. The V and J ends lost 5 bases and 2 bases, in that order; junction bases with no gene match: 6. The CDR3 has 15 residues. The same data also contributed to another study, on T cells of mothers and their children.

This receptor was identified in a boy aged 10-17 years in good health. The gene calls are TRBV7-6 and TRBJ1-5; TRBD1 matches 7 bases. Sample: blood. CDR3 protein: CASSVGGAGNQPQHF. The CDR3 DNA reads TGTGCCAGCAGCGTAGGGGGCGCGGGCAATCAGCCCCAGCATTTT. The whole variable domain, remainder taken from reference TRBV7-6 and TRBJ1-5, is GAGVSQSPRYKVTKRGQDVALRCDPISGHVSLYWYRQALGQGPEFLTYFNYEAQQDKSGLPNDRFSAERPEGSISTLTIQRTEQRDSAMYRCASSVGGAGNQPQHFGDGTRLSIL.